One sample yielded the 9 T cell receptor beta chains listed below, sequenced in a study of blood T cell repertoires in COVID-19. TCRdb keeps only in-frame clones here, not all; method: immunoSEQ multiplex PCR. Of roughly 250,000 clones in the sample, roughly 89% were seen once. Sequences were obtained from peripheral blood. These receptors were taken from a woman aged 40 to 55 who had recovered from COVID-19.

This clone was picked up one time. This chain joins TRBV28 and TRBJ1-2; the D gene is possibly TRBD1 (5 bases). CDR3 size: 12 residues. The V and J ends lost 11 bases and 2 bases respectively, with 12 bases between them. Germline-derived CDR1 and CDR2 are MDHEN and SYDVKM. CDR3 region: CAVLGGNYGYTF. The CDR3 nucleotides read TGTGCCGTCCTGGGGGGGAACTATGGCTACACCTTC.

This rearrangement joins TRBV9 to TRBJ2-5; D gene unclear. V lost 3 bases to trimming and J lost 4 bases, with 13 bases between them. The CDR3 consists of 14 residues. CDR1 is SGDLS and CDR2 is YYNGEE in the germline V gene. The DNA for the CDR3 is TGTGCCAGCAGCGACACACGGGTGTCAGAGACCCAGTACTTC. The encoded protein is CASSDTRVSETQYF.

This chain connects TRBV30 to TRBJ2-3, with 7 bases identical to TRBD2. This CDR3 has 16 amino acids. With V trimmed by 0 bases and J by 2 bases, 8 bases remained unmatched. Germline CDR1 reads GTSNPN; CDR2 reads SVGIG (reference sequence). The CDR3 sequence: CAWSVPGRVATDTQYF. In DNA form, the CDR3 reads TGTGCCTGGAGTGTACCGGGGAGGGTGGCCACAGATACGCAGTATTTT.

V is TRBV9 and J is TRBJ2-1; D is possibly TRBD2 (7 bases). The CDR3 has 16 residues. Germline V CDR1 and CDR2: SGDLS, YYNGEE. The V and J ends lost 3 bases and 5 bases respectively, with 18 bases between them. DNA of the CDR3: TGTGCCAGCAGCGAATCACAGGGTGGGGGGGACAATGAGCAGTTCTTC. Its translation: CASSESQGGGDNEQFF.

On this clone itself: Other DNA sequences from this sample encode an identical CDR3 as well. The rearrangement uses TRBV5-6 and TRBJ2-1, with D maybe TRBD1 (6 bases). The ends were cut back, 0 bases at V and 9 bases at J, with 7 bases in the middle. The germline gives CDR1 SGHDT, CDR2 YYEEEE. The CDR3 extends over 12 amino acids. DNA of the CDR3: TGTGCCAGCAGCTTGGTCAGGGGTGAGCAGTTCTTC. Translating it yields CASSLVRGEQFF.

This clone was seen a handful of times. The V gene is TRBV3-1 (or the pseudogene TRBV3-2), the J gene TRBJ1-1; D might be TRBD1 (6 bases). The CDR3 consists of 13 residues. CDR1 is LGHDT, CDR2 YNNKEL, per germline (reference sequence). V dropped 0 bases and J dropped 11 bases, with 13 bases sitting between them. The CDR3 DNA follows: TGTGCCAGCAGCCAAGACTTACAGGGAGTCGCTTTCTTT. Its translation: CASSQDLQGVAFF.

The chain links TRBV5-1 to TRBJ1-3; weak D call: TRBD1 (5 bases). Germline V gene sequence: CDR1 SGHRS, CDR2 YFSETQ. This CDR3 spans 16 amino acids. V gave up 0 bases and J gave up 1 base, with 11 bases separating them. The CDR3, as DNA: TGCGCCAGCAGCTTGGGAGCAGGGATATCTGGAAACACCATATATTTT. Protein: CASSLGAGISGNTIYF.

This rearrangement joins TRBV30 to TRBJ1-4; no clear D. CDR3 length: 16 amino acids. The germline gives CDR1 GTSNPN, CDR2 SVGIG (reference sequence). V was clipped by 3 bases and J by 0 bases, with 14 bases between them. CDR3 region: CAWRVIYGATNEKLFF. The CDR3 DNA reads TGTGCCTGGAGAGTCATCTACGGGGCAACTAATGAAAAACTGTTTTTT.

This sequence joins TRBV11-2 and TRBJ2-7; 9 nucleotides line up with TRBD1. Germline values: CDR1 SGHAT, CDR2 FQNNGV. The CDR3 has 14 amino acids. Trimming removed 6 bases from V and 2 bases from J; junction bases left unmatched: 5. DNA for the CDR3: TGTGCCAGCAGTTCCGGGACAGGGCCCTACGAGCAGTACTTC. Translated, it gives CASSSGTGPYEQYF.